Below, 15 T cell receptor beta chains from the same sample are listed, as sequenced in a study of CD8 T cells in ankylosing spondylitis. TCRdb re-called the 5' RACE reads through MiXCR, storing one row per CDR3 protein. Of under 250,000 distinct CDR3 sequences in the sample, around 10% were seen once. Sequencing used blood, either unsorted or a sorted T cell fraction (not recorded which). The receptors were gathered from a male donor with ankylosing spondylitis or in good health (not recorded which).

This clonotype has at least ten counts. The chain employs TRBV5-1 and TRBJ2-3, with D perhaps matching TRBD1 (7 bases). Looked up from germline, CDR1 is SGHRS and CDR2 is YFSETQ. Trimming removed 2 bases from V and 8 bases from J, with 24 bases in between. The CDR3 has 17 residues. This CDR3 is CASSFFSITGEAGTQYF. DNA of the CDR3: TGCGCCAGCAGCTTCTTTAGTATCACAGGGGAGGCGGGTACGCAGTATTTT.

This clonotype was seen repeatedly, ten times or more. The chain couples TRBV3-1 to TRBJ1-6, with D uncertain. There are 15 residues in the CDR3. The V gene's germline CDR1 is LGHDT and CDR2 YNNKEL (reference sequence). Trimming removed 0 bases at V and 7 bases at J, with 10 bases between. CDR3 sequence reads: CASSQDRQLNSPLHF. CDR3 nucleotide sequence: TGTGCCAGCAGCCAAGATAGGCAGCTAAATTCACCCCTCCACTTT.

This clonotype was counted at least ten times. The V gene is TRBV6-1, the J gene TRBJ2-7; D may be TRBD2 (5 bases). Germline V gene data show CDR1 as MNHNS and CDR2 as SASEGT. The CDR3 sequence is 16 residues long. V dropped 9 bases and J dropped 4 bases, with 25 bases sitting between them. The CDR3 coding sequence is TGTGCCAGTACCATCTCAACCAGCGGCGCGCGTTACGAGCAGTACTTC. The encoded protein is CASTISTSGARYEQYF.

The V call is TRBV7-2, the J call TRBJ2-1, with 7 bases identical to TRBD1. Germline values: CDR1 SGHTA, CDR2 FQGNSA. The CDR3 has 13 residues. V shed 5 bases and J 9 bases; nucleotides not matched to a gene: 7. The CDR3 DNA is TGTGCCAGCAGCACAGACAGGGTCGGTGAGCAGTTCTTC. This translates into CASSTDRVGEQFF.

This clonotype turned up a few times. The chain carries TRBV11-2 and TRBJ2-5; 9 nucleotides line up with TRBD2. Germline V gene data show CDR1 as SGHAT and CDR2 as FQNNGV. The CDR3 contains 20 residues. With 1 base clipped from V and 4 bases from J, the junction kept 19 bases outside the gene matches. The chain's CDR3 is CASSLVPSGEIRGFGETQYF. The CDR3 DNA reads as TGTGCCAGCAGCTTAGTCCCTAGCGGGGAAATACGAGGGTTTGGAGAGACCCAGTACTTC.

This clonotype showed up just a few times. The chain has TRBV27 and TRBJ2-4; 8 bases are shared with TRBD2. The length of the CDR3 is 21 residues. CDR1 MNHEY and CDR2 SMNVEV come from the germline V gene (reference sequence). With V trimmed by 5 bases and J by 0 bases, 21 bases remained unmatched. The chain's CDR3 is CASSIRGGSGDNTIAKNIQYF. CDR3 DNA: TGTGCCAGCAGTATTCGGGGGGGTAGCGGAGATAATACCATAGCCAAAAACATTCAGTACTTC.

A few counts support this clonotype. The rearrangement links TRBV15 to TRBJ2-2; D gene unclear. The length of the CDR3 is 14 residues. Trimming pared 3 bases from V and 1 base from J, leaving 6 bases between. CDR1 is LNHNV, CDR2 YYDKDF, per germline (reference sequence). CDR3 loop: CATSRELNTGELFF. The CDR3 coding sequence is TGTGCCACCAGCAGGGAATTGAACACCGGGGAGCTGTTTTTT.

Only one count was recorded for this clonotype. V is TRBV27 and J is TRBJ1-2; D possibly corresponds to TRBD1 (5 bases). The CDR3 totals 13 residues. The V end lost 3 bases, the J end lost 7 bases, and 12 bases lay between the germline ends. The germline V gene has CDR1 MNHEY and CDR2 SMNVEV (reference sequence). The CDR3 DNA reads TGTGCCAGCAGTTTGAGTAGGGGAGGTGGCTACACCTTC. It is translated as CASSLSRGGGYTF.

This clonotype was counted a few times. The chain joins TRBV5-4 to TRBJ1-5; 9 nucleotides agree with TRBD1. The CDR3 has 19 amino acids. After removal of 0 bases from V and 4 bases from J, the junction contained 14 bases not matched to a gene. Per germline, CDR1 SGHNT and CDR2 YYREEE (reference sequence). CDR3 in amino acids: CASSLASGTGKIRNQPQHF. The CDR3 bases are TGTGCCAGCAGCTTGGCCTCCGGGACAGGGAAGATTCGGAATCAGCCCCAGCATTTT. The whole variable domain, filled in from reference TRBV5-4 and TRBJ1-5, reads ETGVTQSPTHLIKTRGQQVTLRCSSQSGHNTVSWYQQALGQGPQFIFQYYREEENGRGNFPPRFSGLQFPNYSSELNVNALELDDSALYLCASSLASGTGKIRNQPQHFGDGTRLSIL.

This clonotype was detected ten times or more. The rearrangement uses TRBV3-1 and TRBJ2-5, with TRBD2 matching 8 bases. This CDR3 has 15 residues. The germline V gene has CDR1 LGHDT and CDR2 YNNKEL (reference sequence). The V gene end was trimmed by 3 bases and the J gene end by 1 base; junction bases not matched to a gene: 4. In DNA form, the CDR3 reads TGTGCCAGCAGCCACTGGACTAGCAGCCAAGAGACCCAGTACTTC. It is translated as CASSHWTSSQETQYF.

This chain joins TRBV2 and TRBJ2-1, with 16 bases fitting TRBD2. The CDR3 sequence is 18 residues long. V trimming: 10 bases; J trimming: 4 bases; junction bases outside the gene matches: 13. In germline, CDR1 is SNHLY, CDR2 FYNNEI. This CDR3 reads CAISPGTSGGARYNEQFF. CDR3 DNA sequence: TGTGCCATCTCACCCGGGACTAGCGGGGGGGCGCGTTACAATGAGCAGTTCTTC.

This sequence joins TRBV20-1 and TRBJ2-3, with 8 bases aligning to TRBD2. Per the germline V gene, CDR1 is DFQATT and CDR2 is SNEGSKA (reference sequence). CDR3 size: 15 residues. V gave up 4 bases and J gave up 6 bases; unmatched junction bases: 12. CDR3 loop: CSATVAGSLGDTQYF. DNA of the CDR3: TGCAGTGCTACCGTAGCGGGAAGTCTCGGGGATACGCAGTATTTT.

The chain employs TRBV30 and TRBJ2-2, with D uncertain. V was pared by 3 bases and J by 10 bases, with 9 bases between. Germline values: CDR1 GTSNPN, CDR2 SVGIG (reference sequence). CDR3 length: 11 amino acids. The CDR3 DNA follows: TGTGCCTGGAGACCCCGAGTGGAGCTGTTTTTT. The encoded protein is CAWRPRVELFF. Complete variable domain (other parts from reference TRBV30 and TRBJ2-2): SQTIHQWPATLVQPVGSPLSLECTVEGTSNPNLYWYRQAAGRGLQLLFYSVGIGQISSEVPQNLSASRPQDRQFILSSKKLLLSDSGFYLCAWRPRVELFFGEGSRLTVL.

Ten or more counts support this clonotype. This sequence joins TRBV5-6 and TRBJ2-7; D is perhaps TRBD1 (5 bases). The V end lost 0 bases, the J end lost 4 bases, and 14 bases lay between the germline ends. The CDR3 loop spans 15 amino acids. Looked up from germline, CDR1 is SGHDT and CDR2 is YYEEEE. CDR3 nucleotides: TGTGCCAGCAGCTTGGAGGGGATACCAACGTACGAGCAGTACTTC. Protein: CASSLEGIPTYEQYF.

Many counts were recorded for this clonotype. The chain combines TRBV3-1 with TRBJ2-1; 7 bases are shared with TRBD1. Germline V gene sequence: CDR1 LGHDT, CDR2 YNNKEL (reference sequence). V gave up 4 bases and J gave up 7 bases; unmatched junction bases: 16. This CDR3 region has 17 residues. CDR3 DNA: TGTGCCAGCAGCCGAGTTACGACAGGGCCCGTATCGAATGAGCAGTTCTTC. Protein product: CASSRVTTGPVSNEQFF.